The 16 T cell receptor beta chains listed next were all sequenced from one sample in a study of post-analysis software for immune sequencing data. Study outcomes and limitations: Patients carried four or five TRBV segments more frequently than controls did, and TRBV5-6, TRBV5-1 and TRBV20-1 were among them.

Their cognate antigens are unknown. TCR beta cDNA libraries had unique molecular identifiers. TCRdb itself ran the PCR reads through MiXCR, one entry per CDR3 protein. The sample holds about 500,000 distinct CDR3 sequences, under 55% seen once. The sequencing input was blood. The origin of the receptors is a girl aged 10 to 17 with multiple sclerosis.

Only a few counts were recorded for this clonotype. The V and J genes are TRBV20-1 and TRBJ2-1; TRBD2 matches at 9 bases. From germline, CDR1 is DFQATT and CDR2 SNEGSKA (reference sequence). With V trimmed by 5 bases and J by 3 bases, 2 bases remained unmatched. The CDR3 consists of 13 residues. Here the CDR3 reads CSAQRGDYNEQFF. The DNA of the CDR3 is TGCAGTGCTCAGCGGGGGGACTACAATGAGCAGTTCTTC.

This rearrangement joins TRBV20-1 to TRBJ1-4; the D is unclear. Germline-derived CDR1 and CDR2 are DFQATT and SNEGSKA (reference sequence). Trimming removed 5 bases at V and 8 bases at J, with 6 bases between. The CDR3 sequence is 10 residues long. CDR3 protein: CSAPREKLFF. The CDR3 DNA sequence: TGCAGTGCTCCACGGGAAAAACTGTTTTTT.

CDR3 sequence (DNA): TGCAGTGGTGCGACAGGGGGTCTCCCATCCCCCTACGAGCAGTACTTC. This codes for CSGATGGLPSPYEQYF. V gene TRBV20-1 combines with J gene TRBJ2-7, with 9 nucleotides matching TRBD1. This CDR3 comprises 16 residues. Germline assignment: CDR1 DFQATT and CDR2 SNEGSKA (reference sequence). Losses at the gene ends were 7 bases for V and 2 bases for J; bases not matched to a gene: 15.

The chain uses TRBV7-2 and TRBJ2-7; 8 nucleotides match TRBD2. V was pared by 1 base and J by 2 bases, with 22 bases of the junction left unmatched. This CDR3 is 21 amino acids long. The germline V gene encodes CDR1 SGHTA and CDR2 FQGNSA. CDR3 DNA: TGTGCCAGCAGCTTAGGGCCCCTAGGACTAGCAGGGAACCAAGTACCCTACGAGCAGTACTTC. Translated, it gives CASSLGPLGLAGNQVPYEQYF.

This clonotype was found once. This sequence joins TRBV9 and TRBJ2-5; TRBD2 agrees at 8 bases. The CDR3 contains 15 residues. Losses at the gene ends were 3 bases for V and 4 bases for J; bases not matched to a gene: 8. Germline lookup yields CDR1 SGDLS and CDR2 YYNGEE. Here the CDR3 DNA reads TGTGCCAGCAGCGGACCACTAGCGGAGCGAGAGACCCAGTACTTC. Translating it yields CASSGPLAERETQYF.

Concerning this clonotype itself: Germline and junction disagree at one end, which may indicate a read error. The chain uses TRBV5-1 and TRBJ2-2, with D hard to call. Germline V gene sequence: CDR1 SGHRS, CDR2 YFSETQ. This CDR3 is built from 15 residues. The CDR3 sequence is CAGSLSGPNTGELFF. Written as DNA, the CDR3 is TGCGCCGGCAGCTTATCCGGGCCGAACACCGGGGAGCTGTTTTTT.

The V gene is TRBV9, the J gene TRBJ1-2; D possibly corresponds to TRBD1 (5 bases). V lost 4 bases and J 13 bases, leaving 17 bases between the germline ends. There are 12 residues in the CDR3. Germline CDR1 SGDLS, CDR2 YYNGEE. CDR3 DNA: TGTGCCAGCAGCCAATCTGGGGGACTTCCCACCTTC. Translating gives CASSQSGGLPTF.

This chain uses TRBV5-1 with TRBJ1-1; maybe TRBD1 (6 bases). This CDR3 contains 15 residues. CDR1 is SGHRS and CDR2 is YFSETQ in the germline V gene. Trimming removed 0 bases from V and 10 bases from J, with 19 bases in between. The CDR3 region is CASSLDPTGGLGAFF. In nucleotides, the CDR3 is TGCGCCAGCAGCTTGGACCCGACAGGCGGGTTAGGAGCTTTCTTT.

The chain couples TRBV29-1 to TRBJ1-2; 9 nucleotides agree with TRBD1. The CDR3 spans 14 residues. Losses at the gene ends were 7 bases for V and 10 bases for J; bases not matched to a gene: 16. From germline, CDR1 is SQVTM and CDR2 ANQGSEA. CDR3 protein: CSGFRDRETDDYTF. CDR3 in DNA: TGCAGCGGATTCCGGGACAGGGAAACGGATGACTACACCTTC.

The gene calls are TRBV20-1 and TRBJ2-7; TRBD1 is a possible D gene (6 bases). The CDR3 contains 12 residues. CDR1 and CDR2 from the germline V gene are DFQATT and SNEGSKA (reference sequence). Between the trimmed V and J ends, which lost 2 bases and 6 bases, there was a span of 11 bases. CDR3 region: CSARKTGSEQYF. The CDR3 nucleotides read TGCAGTGCTAGAAAGACAGGAAGCGAGCAGTACTTC.

This sequence joins TRBV29-1 and TRBJ1-4; D call uncertain. V lost 4 bases to trimming and J lost 4 bases, with 13 bases between them. Germline loops: CDR1 SQVTM, CDR2 ANQGSEA. This CDR3 is 14 amino acids long. The CDR3 loop is CSVASAGFNEKLFF. The CDR3 DNA follows: TGCAGCGTTGCCTCGGCGGGGTTTAATGAAAAACTGTTTTTT.

The genes are TRBV27 and TRBJ2-3; 8 nucleotides align to TRBD1. The V gene's germline CDR1 is MNHEY and CDR2 SMNVEV (reference sequence). CDR3 length: 15 residues. V was pared by 7 bases and J by 1 base, with 7 bases of the junction left unmatched. CDR3 sequence (DNA): TGTGCCAGCACCTCAGGACAGGGTGGCACAGATACGCAGTATTTT. The encoded protein is CASTSGQGGTDTQYF.

This clonotype occurred once. J is TRBJ2-7 and V is TRBV4-3; D is ambiguous. CDR1 LGHNA and CDR2 YSLEER come from the germline V gene. Trimming cost V 5 bases and J 1 base, with 9 bases left between them. The CDR3 runs 13 residues. The chain's CDR3 is CASSEFRSYEQYF. Written as DNA, the CDR3 is TGCGCCAGCAGCGAGTTCCGATCCTACGAGCAGTACTTC.

The chain uses TRBV5-1 and TRBJ2-7, with 7 bases lining up with TRBD2. Germline lookup yields CDR1 SGHRS and CDR2 YFSETQ. This CDR3 is 14 amino acids long. Losses at the gene ends were 0 bases for V and 2 bases for J; bases not matched to a gene: 2. The CDR3 loop is CASSLGGTTYEQYF. CDR3 DNA: TGCGCCAGCAGCTTGGGCGGGACTACCTACGAGCAGTACTTC.

The chain has TRBV4-1 and TRBJ2-1, with D unresolved. V shed 3 bases and J shed 3 bases, with 18 bases lying between them. Germline V gene lookup returns CDR1 MGHRA and CDR2 YSYEKL. The CDR3 has 17 residues. DNA of the CDR3: TGCGCCAGCAGCCACGGCCCCCGAGACTCGTACTACAATGAGCAGTTCTTC. Translated, it gives CASSHGPRDSYYNEQFF.

The V gene is TRBV20-1, the J gene TRBJ1-1, with D unresolved. Germline CDR1 and CDR2: DFQATT and SNEGSKA (reference sequence). The germline V and J ends were trimmed by 3 bases and 3 bases, with 11 bases remaining between them. The CDR3 has 13 residues. The CDR3, as DNA: TGCAGTGCTAGGTGGGAGGAGGACACTGAAGCTTTCTTT. It is translated as CSARWEEDTEAFF.